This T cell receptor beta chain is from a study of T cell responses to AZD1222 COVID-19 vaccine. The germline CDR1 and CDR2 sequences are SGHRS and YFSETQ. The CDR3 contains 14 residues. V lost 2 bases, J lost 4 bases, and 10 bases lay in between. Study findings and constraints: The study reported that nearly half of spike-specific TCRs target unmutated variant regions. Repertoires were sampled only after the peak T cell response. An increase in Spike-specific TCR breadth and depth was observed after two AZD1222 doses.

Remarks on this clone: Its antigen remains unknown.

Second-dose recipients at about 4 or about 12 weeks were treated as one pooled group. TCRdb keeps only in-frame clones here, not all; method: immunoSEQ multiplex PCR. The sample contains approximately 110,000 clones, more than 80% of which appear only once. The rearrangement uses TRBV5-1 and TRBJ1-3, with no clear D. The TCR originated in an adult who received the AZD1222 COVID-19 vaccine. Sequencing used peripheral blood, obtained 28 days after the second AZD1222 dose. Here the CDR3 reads CASSLNSVGNTIYF. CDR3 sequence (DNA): TGCGCCAGCAGCTTAAACAGTGTCGGAAACACCATATATTTT.